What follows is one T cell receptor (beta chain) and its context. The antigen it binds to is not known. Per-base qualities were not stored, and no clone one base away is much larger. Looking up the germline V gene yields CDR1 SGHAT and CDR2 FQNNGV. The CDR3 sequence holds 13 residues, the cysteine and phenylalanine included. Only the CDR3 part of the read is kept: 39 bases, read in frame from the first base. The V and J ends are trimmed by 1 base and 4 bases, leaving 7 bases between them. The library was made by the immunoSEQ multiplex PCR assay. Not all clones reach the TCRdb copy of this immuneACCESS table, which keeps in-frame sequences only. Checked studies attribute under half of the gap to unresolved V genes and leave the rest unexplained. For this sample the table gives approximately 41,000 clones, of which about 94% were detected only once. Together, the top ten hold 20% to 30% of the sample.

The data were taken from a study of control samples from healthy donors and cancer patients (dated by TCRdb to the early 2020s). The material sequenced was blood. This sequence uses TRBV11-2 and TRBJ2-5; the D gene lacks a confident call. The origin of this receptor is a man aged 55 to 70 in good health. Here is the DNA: TGTGCCAGCAGCTTAGTACTGGGAGAGACCCAGTACTTC. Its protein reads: CASSLVLGETQYF.